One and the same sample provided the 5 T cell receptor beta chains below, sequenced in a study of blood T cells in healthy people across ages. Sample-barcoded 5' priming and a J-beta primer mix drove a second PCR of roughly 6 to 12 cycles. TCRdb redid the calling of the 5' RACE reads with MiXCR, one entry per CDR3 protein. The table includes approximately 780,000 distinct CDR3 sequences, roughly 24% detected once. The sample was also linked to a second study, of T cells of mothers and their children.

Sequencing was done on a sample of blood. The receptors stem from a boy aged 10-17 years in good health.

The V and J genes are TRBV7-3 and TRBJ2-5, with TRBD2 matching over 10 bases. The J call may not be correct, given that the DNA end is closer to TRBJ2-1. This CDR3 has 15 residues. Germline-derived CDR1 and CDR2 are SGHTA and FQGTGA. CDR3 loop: CASSEAGGLYNEQFF. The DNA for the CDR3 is TGTGCCAGCAGCGAAGCGGGGGGGCTGTACAATGAGCAGTTCTTC.

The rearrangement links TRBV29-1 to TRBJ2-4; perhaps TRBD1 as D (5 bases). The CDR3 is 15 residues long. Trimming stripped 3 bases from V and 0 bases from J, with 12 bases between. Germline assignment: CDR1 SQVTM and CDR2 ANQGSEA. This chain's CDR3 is CSVEPLQEAKNIQYF. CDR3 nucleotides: TGCAGCGTTGAGCCTTTACAGGAAGCCAAAAACATTCAGTACTTC.

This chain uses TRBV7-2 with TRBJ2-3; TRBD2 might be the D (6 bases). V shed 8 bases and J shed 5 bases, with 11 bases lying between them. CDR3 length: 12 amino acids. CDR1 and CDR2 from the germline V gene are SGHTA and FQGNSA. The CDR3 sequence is CASAGGVDTQYF. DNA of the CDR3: TGTGCCAGCGCCGGCGGGGTAGATACGCAGTATTTT.

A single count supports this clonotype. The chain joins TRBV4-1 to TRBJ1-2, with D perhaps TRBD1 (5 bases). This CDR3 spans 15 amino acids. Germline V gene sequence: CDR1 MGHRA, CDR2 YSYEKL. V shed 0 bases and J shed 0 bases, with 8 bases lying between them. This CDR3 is CASSQETVPNYGYTF. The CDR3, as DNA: TGCGCCAGCAGCCAAGAGACAGTCCCTAACTATGGCTACACCTTC.

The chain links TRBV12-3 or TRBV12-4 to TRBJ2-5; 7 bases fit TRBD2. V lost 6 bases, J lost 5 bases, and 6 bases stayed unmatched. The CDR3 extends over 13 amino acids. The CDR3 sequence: CASRGGRGETQYF. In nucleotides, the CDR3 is TGTGCCAGCAGAGGCGGGAGAGGGGAGACCCAGTACTTC.